This entry lists 10 T cell receptor beta chains sequenced from one sample in a study of human T cells and chemical hapten exposure. TCRdb fed the RACE reads into MiXCR, producing one record per CDR3 protein. This sample has more than 300,000 distinct CDR3 sequences; around 5.5% occur once, and the top ten carry roughly 2.6%. Stated time point: pre-sensitization, week 0. Treatment described: therapeutic diphenylcyclopropenone sensitization with weekly scalp DPC. This specimen was whole blood, taken in connection with sensitization to the hapten diphenylcyclopropenone (DPC). The receptors originated from a woman between 45 and 60 years old with alopecia areata. Some clones in this sample may be carry-over from other donors' samples.

The chain has TRBV24-1 and TRBJ2-2; TRBD2 aligns across 7 bases. The ends lost 5 bases at V and 4 bases at J; junction bases unmatched: 9. This CDR3 is built from 16 residues. The germline V gene has CDR1 KGHDR and CDR2 SFDVKD. Here the CDR3 reads CATSGAGTKSTGELFF. The CDR3 bases are TGTGCCACCAGTGGGGCCGGGACTAAGAGCACCGGGGAGCTGTTTTTT.

This clonotype was observed a handful of times. The CDR3 bases are TGCAGTGCTGCCTTTGGGACAGTACTTTCCAATCAGCCCCAGCATTTT. Encoded protein: CSAAFGTVLSNQPQHF. This chain uses TRBV20-1 with TRBJ1-5; 7 bases fit TRBD1. Per germline, CDR1 DFQATT and CDR2 SNEGSKA (reference sequence). There are 16 residues in the CDR3. Losses at the gene ends were 5 bases for V and 3 bases for J; bases not matched to a gene: 13.

In this sample, this clonotype turned up a few times. The chain combines TRBV4-3 with TRBJ2-7; perhaps TRBD2 as D (5 bases). The V end was cut by 4 bases, the J end by 3 bases, with 28 bases between. The CDR3 length is 19 residues. Germline CDR1 reads LGHNA; CDR2 reads YSLEER. The CDR3 region is CASSPFEERGPPYVYEQYF. The CDR3 coding sequence is TGCGCCAGCAGCCCGTTTGAGGAACGCGGGCCTCCCTATGTCTACGAGCAGTACTTC.

This clonotype was picked up many times. The V and J genes are TRBV7-8 and TRBJ2-3; 8 bases fit TRBD1. This CDR3 region has 17 residues. V gave up 5 bases and J gave up 1 base; unmatched junction bases: 11. Germline lookup yields CDR1 SGHVS and CDR2 FQNEAQ. CDR3 nucleotide sequence: TGTGCCAGCAGCCCCGAATTCGGACAGGGCGGCACAGATACGCAGTATTTT. Translated: CASSPEFGQGGTDTQYF.

This clonotype was observed many times. The chain combines TRBV9 with TRBJ2-1; D remains unclear. The germline CDR1 and CDR2 sequences are SGDLS and YYNGEE. The CDR3 loop spans 12 amino acids. Trimming pared 4 bases from V and 6 bases from J, leaving 8 bases between. Written as DNA, the CDR3 is TGTGCCAGCAGCACGACGGGCAATGAGCAGTTCTTC. Translated: CASSTTGNEQFF. Supplemented by reference TRBV9 and TRBJ2-1, the full variable domain reads DSGVTQTPKHLITATGQRVTLRCSPRSGDLSVYWYQQSLDQGLQFLIQYYNGEERAKGNILERFSAQQFPDLHSELNLSSLELGDSALYFCASSTTGNEQFFGPGTRLTVL.

This clonotype was counted at least ten times. The CDR3 bases are TGCAGCTTGGGACAGGGATCAGATACGCAGTATTTT. This encodes CSLGQGSDTQYF. V gene TRBV29-1 combines with J gene TRBJ2-3; TRBD1 aligns across 9 bases. CDR1 is SQVTM, CDR2 ANQGSEA, per germline. Trimming removed 8 bases from V and 4 bases from J; junction bases left unmatched: 4. This CDR3 contains 12 residues.

This clonotype was seen many times. The chain recombines TRBV29-1 with TRBJ2-5, with 11 bases lining up with TRBD1. This CDR3 is built from 14 residues. V gave up 6 bases and J gave up 5 bases; unmatched junction bases: 8. Germline CDR1 reads SQVTM; CDR2 reads ANQGSEA. The CDR3 sequence: CSVGTGTGGETQYF. Written as DNA, the CDR3 is TGCAGCGTGGGGACCGGGACAGGGGGTGAGACCCAGTACTTC.

The table lists this clonotype with many counts. The CDR3 region has the DNA TGTGCCAGCAGTTACGAAGGAGAGGCCTACAATGAGCAGTTCTTC. This codes for CASSYEGEAYNEQFF. The chain joins TRBV6-5 to TRBJ2-1; D uncertain. Between the trimmed V and J ends, which lost 2 bases and 2 bases, there was a span of 10 bases. The CDR3 is 15 amino acids. Germline assignment: CDR1 MNHEY and CDR2 SVGAGI.

In its sample, this clonotype was seen a few times. CDR3 sequence: CASSLDVGRIYGYTF. In nucleotides, the CDR3 is TGCGCCAGCAGCTTGGATGTGGGGCGGATCTATGGCTACACCTTC. The gene calls are TRBV5-1 and TRBJ1-2, with TRBD1 as a possible D gene (5 bases). The CDR3 consists of 15 residues. The V end was cut by 0 bases, the J end by 4 bases, with 13 bases between. The germline V gene has CDR1 SGHRS and CDR2 YFSETQ. Drawing the rest from reference TRBV5-1 and TRBJ1-2, the complete variable domain is KAGVTQTPRYLIKTRGQQVTLSCSPISGHRSVSWYQQTPGQGLQFLFEYFSETQRNKGNFPGRFSGRQFSNSRSEMNVSTLELGDSALYLCASSLDVGRIYGYTFGSGTRLTVV.

This clonotype came up many times. The J gene is TRBJ1-4, the V gene TRBV29-1; D is unresolved. With 6 bases removed from V and 0 bases from J, the gap between germline ends came to 11 bases. Germline CDR1 reads SQVTM; CDR2 reads ANQGSEA. The CDR3 runs to 14 residues. The CDR3 protein is CSVLVRATNEKLFF. CDR3 sequence (DNA): TGCAGCGTGTTAGTTCGCGCAACTAATGAAAAACTGTTTTTT.